What follows is one TCR beta chain and its context. The antigen is not known. The source of the sample is a study of shared clonotypes between healthy human individuals. In the study overall: Serving as donors were two women and three men, whose ages spanned 18 to 49. Study-level results: The study's rarefaction showed incomplete sorted-subset sequencing despite large depth.

The table came from immunoSEQ multiplex PCR; TCRdb's copy has only in-frame clones and leaves some out. The table lists about 1.1 million clones, around 82% of them singletons, with roughly 0.65% in the top ten. The sequence was obtained from a man between 18 and 35 years old in good health. Some clones in this sample may be carry-over from other donors' samples. Sequencing input: memory CD4+ T cells from PBMCs. Subset in this sample: CD45RA-negative fraction.

Written as DNA, the CDR3 is TGTGCCAGCAGCCCCTCCCCAGATCGTTTCGGCGGGTACACCGGGGAGCTGTTTTTT. This translates into CASSPSPDRFGGYTGELFF. V usage is TRBV7-9 and J usage is TRBJ2-2, with a weak D call TRBD2 (5 bases). V lost 5 bases, J lost 3 bases, and 25 bases lay in between. Germline V gives CDR1 SEHNR, CDR2 FQNEAQ (reference sequence). This CDR3 has 19 amino acids.